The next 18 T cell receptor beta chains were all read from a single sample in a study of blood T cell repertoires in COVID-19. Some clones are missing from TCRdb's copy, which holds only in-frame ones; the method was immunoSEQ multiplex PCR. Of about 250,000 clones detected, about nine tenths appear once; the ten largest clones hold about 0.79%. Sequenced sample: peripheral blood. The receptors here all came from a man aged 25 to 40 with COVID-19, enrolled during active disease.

The CDR3 here is CASSEASSGGIFDKTQYF. The DNA for the CDR3 is TGTGCCAGCAGTGAAGCCTCTAGCGGGGGGATTTTTGACAAGACCCAGTACTTC. V usage is TRBV25-1 and J usage is TRBJ2-5, with TRBD2 identical over 11 bases. Germline V gene lookup returns CDR1 MGHDK and CDR2 SYGVNS. Germline trimming cut 2 bases from V and 6 bases from J; bases unmatched to any gene: 14. The CDR3 spans 18 residues.

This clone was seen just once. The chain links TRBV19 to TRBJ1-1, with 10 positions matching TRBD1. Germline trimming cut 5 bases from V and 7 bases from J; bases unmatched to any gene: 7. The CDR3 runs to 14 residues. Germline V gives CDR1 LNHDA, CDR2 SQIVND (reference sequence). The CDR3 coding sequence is TGTGCCAGTAGTCCCGGGACAGGGGTAATTGAAGCTTTCTTT. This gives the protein CASSPGTGVIEAFF.

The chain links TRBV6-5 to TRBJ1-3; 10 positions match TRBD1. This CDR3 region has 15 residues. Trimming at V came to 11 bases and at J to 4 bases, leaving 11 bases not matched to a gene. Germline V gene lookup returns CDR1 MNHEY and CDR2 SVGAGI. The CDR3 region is CAARPGQGSGNTIYF. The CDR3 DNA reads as TGTGCCGCCAGGCCGGGACAGGGGTCCGGAAACACCATATATTTT.

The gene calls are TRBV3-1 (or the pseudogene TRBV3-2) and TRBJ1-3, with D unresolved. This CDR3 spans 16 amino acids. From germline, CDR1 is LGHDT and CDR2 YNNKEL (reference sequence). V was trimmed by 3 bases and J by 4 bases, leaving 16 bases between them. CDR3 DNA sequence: TGTGCCAGCAGCCACACCCCGGGAGGCTTAGGAAACACCATATATTTT. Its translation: CASSHTPGGLGNTIYF.

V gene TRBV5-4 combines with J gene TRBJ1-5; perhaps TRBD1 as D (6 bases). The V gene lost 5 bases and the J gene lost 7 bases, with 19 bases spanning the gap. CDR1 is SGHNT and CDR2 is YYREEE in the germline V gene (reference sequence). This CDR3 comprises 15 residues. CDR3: CASSLGGDTGQPQHF. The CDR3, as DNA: TGTGCCAGCAGTCTGGGAGGGGACACTGGGCAGCCCCAGCATTTT.

CDR3 in amino acids: CASSPRQDDEAFF. For the CDR3, the DNA is TGTGCCAGCAGCCCCAGACAGGACGATGAAGCTTTCTTT. The rearrangement joins TRBV4-2 to TRBJ1-1, with D tentatively TRBD1 (6 bases). The V end was cut by 4 bases, the J end by 7 bases, with 13 bases between. This CDR3 is built from 13 residues. Germline CDR1 reads LGHNA; CDR2 reads YNFKEQ.

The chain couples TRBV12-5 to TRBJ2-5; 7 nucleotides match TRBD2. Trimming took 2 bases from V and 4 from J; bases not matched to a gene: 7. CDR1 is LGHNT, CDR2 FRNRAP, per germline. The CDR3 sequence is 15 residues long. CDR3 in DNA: TGTGCTAGTGGTTTGTGGCGAGCGGGGCCAGAGACCCAGTACTTC. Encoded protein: CASGLWRAGPETQYF.

The CDR3 bases are TGTGCCAGCACAGGACAGAACACCGGGGAGCTGTTTTTT. Protein sequence: CASTGQNTGELFF. The rearrangement uses TRBV27 and TRBJ2-2; tentatively, D is TRBD1 (5 bases). This CDR3 spans 13 amino acids. Per the germline V gene, CDR1 is MNHEY and CDR2 is SMNVEV (reference sequence). Trimming removed 7 bases at V and 1 base at J, with 7 bases between.

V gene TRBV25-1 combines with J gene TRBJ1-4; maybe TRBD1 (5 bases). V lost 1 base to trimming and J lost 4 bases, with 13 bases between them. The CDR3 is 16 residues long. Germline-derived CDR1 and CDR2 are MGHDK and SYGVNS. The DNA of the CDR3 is TGTGCCAGCAGTGAATCACGGGGGGAACATAATGAAAAACTGTTTTTT. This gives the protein CASSESRGEHNEKLFF.

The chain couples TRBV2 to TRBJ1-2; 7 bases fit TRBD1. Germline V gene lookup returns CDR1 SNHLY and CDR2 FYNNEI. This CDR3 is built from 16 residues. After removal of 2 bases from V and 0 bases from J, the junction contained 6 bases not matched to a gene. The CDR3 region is CASSESGTVSNYGYTF. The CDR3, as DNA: TGTGCCAGCAGTGAATCAGGGACAGTATCTAACTATGGCTACACCTTC. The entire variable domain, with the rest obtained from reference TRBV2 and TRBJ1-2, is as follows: EPEVTQTPSHQVTQMGQEVILRCVPISNHLYFYWYRQILGQKVEFLVSFYNNEISEKSEIFDDQFSVERPDGSNFTLKIRSTKLEDSAMYFCASSESGTVSNYGYTFGSGTRLTVV.

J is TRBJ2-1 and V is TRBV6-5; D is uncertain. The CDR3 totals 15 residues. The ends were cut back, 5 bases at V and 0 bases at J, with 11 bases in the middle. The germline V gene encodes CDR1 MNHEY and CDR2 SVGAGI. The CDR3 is CASSLNGASYNEQFF. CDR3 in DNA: TGTGCCAGCAGTCTAAACGGTGCCTCCTACAATGAGCAGTTCTTC.

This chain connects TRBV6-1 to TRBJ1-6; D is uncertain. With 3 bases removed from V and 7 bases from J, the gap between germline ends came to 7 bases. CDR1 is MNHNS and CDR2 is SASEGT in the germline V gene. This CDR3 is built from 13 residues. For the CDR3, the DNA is TGTGCCAGCAGTGATCCGGGAAATTCACCCCTCCACTTT. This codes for CASSDPGNSPLHF.

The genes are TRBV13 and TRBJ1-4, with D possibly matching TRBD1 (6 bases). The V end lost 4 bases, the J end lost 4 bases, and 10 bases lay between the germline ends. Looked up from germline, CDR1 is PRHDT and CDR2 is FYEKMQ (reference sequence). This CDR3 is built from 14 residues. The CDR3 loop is CASSSDSLNEKLFF. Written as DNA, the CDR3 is TGTGCCAGCAGCTCGGACAGTCTTAATGAAAAACTGTTTTTT.

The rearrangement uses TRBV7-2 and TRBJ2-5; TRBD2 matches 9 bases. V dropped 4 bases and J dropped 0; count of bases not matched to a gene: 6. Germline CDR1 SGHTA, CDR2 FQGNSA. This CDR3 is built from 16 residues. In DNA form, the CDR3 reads TGTGCCAGCAGCTCACCGAGCGGGGGGTACCAAGAGACCCAGTACTTC. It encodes CASSSPSGGYQETQYF.

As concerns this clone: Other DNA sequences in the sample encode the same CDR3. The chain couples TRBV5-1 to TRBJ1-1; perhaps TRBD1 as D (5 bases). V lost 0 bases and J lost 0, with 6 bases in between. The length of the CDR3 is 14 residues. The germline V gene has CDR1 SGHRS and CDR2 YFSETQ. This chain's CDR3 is CASSLGQMNTEAFF. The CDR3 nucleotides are TGCGCCAGCAGCTTGGGACAGATGAACACTGAAGCTTTCTTT.

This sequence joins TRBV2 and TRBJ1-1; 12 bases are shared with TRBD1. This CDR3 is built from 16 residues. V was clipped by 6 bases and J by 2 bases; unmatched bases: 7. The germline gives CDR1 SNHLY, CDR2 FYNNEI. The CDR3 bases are TGTGCCAGCAGGACGGGACAGGGGGCGTTCAACACTGAAGCTTTCTTT. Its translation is CASRTGQGAFNTEAFF.

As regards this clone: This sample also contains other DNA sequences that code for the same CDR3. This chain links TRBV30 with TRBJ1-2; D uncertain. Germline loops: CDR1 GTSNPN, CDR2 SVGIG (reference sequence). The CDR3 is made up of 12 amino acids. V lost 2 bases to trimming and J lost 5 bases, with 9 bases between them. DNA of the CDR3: TGTGCCTGGAGTATAACGGGATATGGCTACACCTTC. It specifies CAWSITGYGYTF.

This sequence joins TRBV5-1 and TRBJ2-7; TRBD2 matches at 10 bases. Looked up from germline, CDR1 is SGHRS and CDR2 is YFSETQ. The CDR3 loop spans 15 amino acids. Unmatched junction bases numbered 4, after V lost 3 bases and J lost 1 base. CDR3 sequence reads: CASSSLAGGSYEQYF. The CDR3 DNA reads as TGCGCCAGCAGCTCCTTAGCGGGGGGTTCCTACGAGCAGTACTTC. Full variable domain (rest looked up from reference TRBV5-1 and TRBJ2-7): KAGVTQTPRYLIKTRGQQVTLSCSPISGHRSVSWYQQTPGQGLQFLFEYFSETQRNKGNFPGRFSGRQFSNSRSEMNVSTLELGDSALYLCASSSLAGGSYEQYFGPGTRLTVT.